Listed here are 24 T cell receptor beta chains from one sample, sequenced in a study of identical twins. TCRdb itself ran the 5' RACE reads through MiXCR, one entry per CDR3 protein. The profile covers 200,000 to 300,000 distinct CDR3 sequences, with roughly 7% appearing a single time and 3.5% to 4% taken by the ten largest. This sample also belongs to another study, concerning yellow fever vaccine responses in identical twins.

Sequencing was carried out using memory (CD45RO+) T cells sorted from blood. Receptor source: a woman aged 18 to 35 in good health.

In this sample, this clonotype turned up many times. The chain joins TRBV10-3 to TRBJ2-7; either TRBD1 or TRBD2 may supply D (5 bases each). The CDR3 spans 12 residues. Trimming took off 6 bases at V and 5 bases at J, with 11 bases between the two ends. The germline CDR1 and CDR2 sequences are ENHRY and SYGVKD. Written as DNA, the CDR3 is TGTGCCATCAGCCCCATGGGGGACGAGCAGTACTTC. Amino acids: CAISPMGDEQYF.

This chain joins TRBV27 and TRBJ2-3, with 14 positions matching TRBD2. Germline assignment: CDR1 MNHEY and CDR2 SMNVEV (reference sequence). V trimming: 2 bases; J trimming: 3 bases; junction bases outside the gene matches: 10. The CDR3 consists of 19 residues. The CDR3 here is CASSLSSGTSGSKTDTQYF. CDR3 coding DNA: TGTGCCAGCAGTTTAAGTTCCGGGACTAGCGGGAGTAAAACAGATACGCAGTATTTT.

In this sample, this clonotype turned up many times. This chain links TRBV11-2 with TRBJ1-2; possibly TRBD1 for D (6 bases). This CDR3 spans 15 amino acids. Trimming stripped 5 bases from V and 2 bases from J, with 15 bases between. Germline CDR1 and CDR2: SGHAT and FQNNGV. CDR3 region: CASSVAGASNYGYTF. The CDR3 coding sequence is TGTGCCAGCAGCGTAGCAGGGGCCTCCAACTATGGCTACACCTTC.

In this sample, this clonotype turned up many times. The V gene is TRBV7-8, the J gene TRBJ1-3; 7 nucleotides agree with TRBD1. CDR3 length: 18 residues. CDR1 is SGHVS, CDR2 FQNEAQ, per germline. J gave up 0 bases and V 5 bases, and 13 bases lay outside the gene matches. CDR3 residues: CASSKDRIPLISGNTIYF. CDR3 in DNA: TGTGCCAGCAGCAAGGACAGGATCCCCCTCATCTCTGGAAACACCATATATTTT.

The chain uses TRBV14 and TRBJ2-7, with 9 bases fitting TRBD2. Germline CDR1 SGHDN, CDR2 FVKESK. The CDR3 has 15 residues. V dropped 2 bases and J dropped 4; count of bases not matched to a gene: 6. This CDR3 reads CASSQKTSGVYEQYF. CDR3 nucleotide sequence: TGTGCCAGCAGCCAAAAGACTAGCGGAGTATACGAGCAGTACTTC.

The rearrangement uses TRBV3-1 and TRBJ1-1; D is ambiguous. The CDR3 contains 11 residues. Germline values: CDR1 LGHDT, CDR2 YNNKEL (reference sequence). The V gene lost 3 bases and the J gene lost 7 bases, with 6 bases spanning the gap. The CDR3 here is CASSQGNEAFF. In DNA, the CDR3 is TGTGCCAGCAGCCAGGGGAATGAAGCTTTCTTT.

This clonotype was observed a handful of times. V gene TRBV5-4 combines with J gene TRBJ1-1; possible D gene TRBD1, 5 bases. Germline V lookup: CDR1 SGHNT, CDR2 YYREEE (reference sequence). V lost 0 bases and J 0 bases, leaving 15 bases between the germline ends. The CDR3 spans 17 residues. CDR3 sequence (DNA): TGTGCCAGCAGCTTGGGGGGGACGGGTTTGGTGAACACTGAAGCTTTCTTT. It is translated as CASSLGGTGLVNTEAFF.

This clonotype turned up a few times. V and J are TRBV20-1 and TRBJ2-2; D unresolved. Germline assignment: CDR1 DFQATT and CDR2 SNEGSKA (reference sequence). This CDR3 is 13 amino acids long. V lost 0 bases and J 4 bases, leaving 6 bases between the germline ends. In DNA, the CDR3 is TGCAGTGCTAGAGATCAGACCACCGGGGAGCTGTTTTTT. Translation: CSARDQTTGELFF.

This clonotype occurred a few times. The chain combines TRBV28 with TRBJ1-1; TRBD1 might be the D (5 bases). Germline assignment: CDR1 MDHEN and CDR2 SYDVKM. With 5 bases removed from V and 8 bases from J, the gap between germline ends came to 24 bases. The CDR3 contains 16 residues. Written as DNA, the CDR3 is TGTGCCAGCAGTCCGTACCTCAGGGCCTTGAACAGGGAAGCTTTCTTT. Its protein product is CASSPYLRALNREAFF. The full variable domain, its missing parts supplied by reference TRBV28 and TRBJ1-1, is DVKVTQSSRYLVKRTGEKVFLECVQDMDHENMFWYRQDPGLGLRLIYFSYDVKMKEKGDIPEGYSVSREKKERFSLILESASTNQTSMYLCASSPYLRALNREAFFGQGTRLTVV.

This clonotype was seen only a few times. V usage is TRBV24-1 and J usage is TRBJ2-1; 7 nucleotides agree with TRBD1. Germline-derived CDR1 and CDR2 are KGHDR and SFDVKD. J was trimmed by 0 bases and V by 3 bases; bases with no gene match: 4. The CDR3 totals 16 residues. The CDR3, as DNA: TGTGCCACCAGTGATCAGACAGGGAGCTCCTACAATGAGCAGTTCTTC. The encoded protein is CATSDQTGSSYNEQFF.

This clonotype was observed a handful of times. The rearrangement links TRBV10-3 to TRBJ2-3; 11 bases match TRBD2. This CDR3 comprises 15 residues. The V gene's germline CDR1 is ENHRY and CDR2 SYGVKD. Germline trimming cut 6 bases from V and 2 bases from J; bases unmatched to any gene: 4. This CDR3 is CAIRATSGTTDTQYF. Written as DNA, the CDR3 is TGTGCCATCAGGGCGACTAGCGGGACCACAGATACGCAGTATTTT.

This clonotype appeared many times. The V call is TRBV7-7, the J call TRBJ2-2, with D perhaps being TRBD1 or TRBD2 (5 bases each). Germline V gene lookup returns CDR1 SSHAT and CDR2 FNYEAQ (reference sequence). Deletions cut 4 bases from V and 5 bases from J, with 20 bases between. The CDR3 sequence is 17 residues long. The CDR3 region is CASSYSGTKARTGELFF. The CDR3 DNA follows: TGTGCCAGCAGCTACTCCGGGACGAAAGCCCGTACCGGGGAGCTGTTTTTT.

This clonotype came up a few times. The gene calls are TRBV6-2 or TRBV6-3 and TRBJ2-1; 12 bases are a match to TRBD2. Trimming removed 2 bases from V and 0 bases from J; junction bases left unmatched: 11. The CDR3 has 20 residues. The germline gives CDR1 MNHEY, CDR2 SVGEGT. CDR3 loop: CASSYRPASGRVSSYNEQFF. Here the CDR3 DNA reads TGTGCCAGCAGTTACCGCCCGGCTAGCGGGAGGGTGAGCTCCTACAATGAGCAGTTCTTC.

The gene calls are TRBV14 and TRBJ2-5; D is undetermined. V lost 2 bases to trimming and J lost 1 base, with 5 bases between them. The CDR3 totals 13 residues. The germline V gene encodes CDR1 SGHDN and CDR2 FVKESK. CDR3 coding DNA: TGTGCCAGCAGCCAACAGATCCAAGAGACCCAGTACTTC. It is translated as CASSQQIQETQYF.

The table lists this clonotype with a few counts. The chain joins TRBV14 to TRBJ2-1; a possible D gene is TRBD1 (7 bases). Germline V gives CDR1 SGHDN, CDR2 FVKESK. The CDR3 contains 15 residues. V lost 2 bases and J 7 bases, leaving 15 bases between the germline ends. The CDR3 loop is CASSQQGGTRNEQFF. CDR3 bases: TGTGCCAGCAGCCAACAGGGGGGAACGAGGAATGAGCAGTTCTTC.

This clonotype was found a few times. V is TRBV20-1 and J is TRBJ2-1; 7 nucleotides line up with TRBD2. The CDR3 is made up of 16 amino acids. Germline loops: CDR1 DFQATT, CDR2 SNEGSKA (reference sequence). Losses at the gene ends were 1 base for V and 5 bases for J; bases not matched to a gene: 11. The CDR3 reads CSARAEARTRHNEQFF. For the CDR3, the DNA is TGCAGTGCTAGAGCTGAAGCAAGGACTAGACACAATGAGCAGTTCTTC.

The chain has TRBV20-1 and TRBJ2-7; 9 bases map to TRBD1. Germline trimming cut 0 bases from V and 5 bases from J; bases unmatched to any gene: 8. This CDR3 is built from 15 residues. Germline loops: CDR1 DFQATT, CDR2 SNEGSKA (reference sequence). CDR3 protein: CSARDPQGAVDEQYF. The CDR3, as DNA: TGCAGTGCTAGAGATCCACAGGGGGCGGTAGACGAGCAGTACTTC.

This clonotype was picked up a small number of times. This sequence joins TRBV20-1 and TRBJ2-3; D remains unclear. CDR1 and CDR2 (germline): DFQATT, SNEGSKA (reference sequence). The CDR3 totals 14 residues. Trimming shortened V by 3 bases and J by 5 bases, and 15 bases separated the two germline ends. CDR3 in DNA: TGCAGTGCTAGTAACATCCAAGGGCGAGATACGCAGTATTTT. Its protein product is CSASNIQGRDTQYF.

About this clonotype itself: Germline is not matched at one junction end, which may reflect a read error. The V and J genes are TRBV20-1 and TRBJ1-5; possibly TRBD1 for D (6 bases). Germline V gene data show CDR1 as DFQATT and CDR2 as SNEGSKA (reference sequence). This CDR3 is built from 17 residues. CDR3 coding DNA: TGCTGTGCTAGAGCCGTTGGCTTCAGGGGAAGGGATCAGCCCCAGCATTTT. This encodes CCARAVGFRGRDQPQHF.

This clonotype was recorded at least ten times. The chain employs TRBV7-2 and TRBJ2-3; 8 bases are shared with TRBD2. V shed 2 bases and J 4 bases; nucleotides not matched to a gene: 5. The CDR3 length is 15 residues. Germline V gene lookup returns CDR1 SGHTA and CDR2 FQGNSA. The chain's CDR3 is CASSLSGSSADTQYF. The CDR3 bases are TGTGCCAGCAGCTTAAGCGGGAGCTCCGCAGATACGCAGTATTTT.

This clonotype was observed a few times. The J gene is TRBJ2-7, the V gene TRBV20-1; weak D call: TRBD1 (6 bases). This CDR3 spans 13 amino acids. V lost 2 bases and J 1 base, leaving 9 bases between the germline ends. Germline V gene data show CDR1 as DFQATT and CDR2 as SNEGSKA (reference sequence). CDR3 DNA: TGCAGTGCTAGATTACAGGGTTCCTACGAGCAGTACTTC. Protein sequence: CSARLQGSYEQYF.

This clonotype came up many times. The J gene is TRBJ2-2, the V gene TRBV5-1; D is unresolved. This CDR3 has 14 amino acids. The V and J ends lost 1 base and 2 bases respectively, with 6 bases between them. The germline gives CDR1 SGHRS, CDR2 YFSETQ. The CDR3 DNA follows: TGCGCCAGCAGCTTGACCTCCAACACCGGGGAGCTGTTTTTT. Translating gives CASSLTSNTGELFF.

This chain uses TRBV24-1 with TRBJ2-1; D is unresolved. CDR1 is KGHDR and CDR2 is SFDVKD in the germline V gene. The CDR3 sequence is 15 residues long. Trimming took off 1 base at V and 9 bases at J, with 15 bases between the two ends. CDR3 DNA: TGTGCCACCAGTGATTTTTACGCCGGCGGTGCTGAGCAGTTCTTC. Its protein product is CATSDFYAGGAEQFF.

This clonotype came up a few times. The chain recombines TRBV19 with TRBJ1-1; possible D gene TRBD1, 5 bases. Trimming removed 3 bases from V and 0 bases from J, with 11 bases in between. Per the germline V gene, CDR1 is LNHDA and CDR2 is SQIVND (reference sequence). The CDR3 extends over 15 amino acids. CDR3 sequence: CASSMGGVVNTEAFF. The DNA of the CDR3 is TGTGCCAGTAGTATGGGGGGTGTAGTGAACACTGAAGCTTTCTTT.